This T cell receptor beta chain is drawn from a study of OX40 agonist ivuxolimab in advanced cancers. A note on the overall study: Ivuxolimab, which targeted the costimulatory receptor OX40 (CD134), was an agonistic, fully human IgG2 monoclonal antibody. Patients were allowed to have had prior anti-PD-1, anti-PD-L1 or anti-CTLA-4 therapy, and 40% of the dose-escalation patients had been treated with checkpoint inhibitors. Three dose-escalation patients achieved partial responses, one with hepatocellular carcinoma and two with cutaneous melanoma. In the dose-escalation cohort, more than 80% of patients were male, and the mean age was 60 years with a range of roughly 20 to 79. Intravenous ivuxolimab was administered to patients every 2 weeks at six dose levels: 0.01, 0.1, 0.3, 1.5, 3 and 10 mg/kg. The monotherapy dose-escalation portion (N of about 49 patients) of the phase I ivuxolimab trial is reported in the paper. Among the roughly 50 dose-escalation patients, roughly 20 had hepatocellular carcinoma, 15 or so melanoma, 9 renal cell carcinoma and 9 head and neck cancer. Peripheral TCRbeta sequencing was intended to test whether TCR sequence diversity was altered and clonal T-cell expansion was caused by ivuxolimab.

Here is what the overall study found, with its caveats: In the 0.1-3.0 mg/kg groups, partial responders had among the lowest normalized peripheral clonal expansion, particularly in CD8+ T cells. After ivuxolimab, expanded clones were on average more numerous among CD8+ T cells than among CD4+ T cells. Low levels of normalized T-cell clonal expansion were also seen in some patients who did not respond. At doses from 0.1 to 3.0 mg/kg, clonal expansion was seen in both CD4+ and CD8+ blood T cells between baseline and week 6. Antigen specificity was not determined for the clonally expanded peripheral T cells.

V is clipped by 0 bases and J by 8 bases, and the sequence between their germline boundaries is 17 bases long. CDR1 and CDR2 are drawn from the germline V gene: MNHEY, SVGAGI. The CDR3 covers 16 residues, taking in both the cysteine and the phenylalanine. Of all the DNA, just the CDR3 is kept, 48 bases in frame from base 1. As for this clone: Its target antigen remains unknown. Base qualities were left out, and no much larger clone turns up one base away.

The trial excluded patients who had a history of autoimmune disease or who were on systemic immunosuppression. Peripheral blood for TCR sequencing was collected from all dose cohorts at baseline, on cycle 4 day 1, and on cycle 7 day 1. The samples were drawn from a first-in-human, open-label, multicenter phase I dose-escalation trial of ivuxolimab. Adults with locally advanced or metastatic melanoma, renal cell carcinoma, hepatocellular carcinoma or head and neck squamous cell carcinoma were enrolled in the trial. Before TCR sequencing, CD4+ T cells and CD8+ T cells were sorted from peripheral blood as separate populations. Genomic DNA was isolated from the sorted cells so that the TCRbeta CDR3 region could be sequenced. TCRbeta CDR3 regions were sequenced using the immunoSEQ Assay. TCRdb provides this immuneACCESS table in a form limited to in-frame rearrangements. Some clones are lacking; in checked studies, under half of them reflect an unresolved V gene, and why the rest are absent is not known. In all, the sample holds tens of thousands of clones, and 92% of those were seen once. The ten largest clonotypes hold more than 9% of the sample.

The chain is made from TRBV6-5 and TRBJ2-1; TRBD2 is possibly the D segment (6 matching bases). The sequenced sample was CD4+ or CD8+ T cells sorted from blood, obtained in a trial of the OX40 agonist ivuxolimab. The receptor comes from an adult with an advanced solid tumor such as melanoma, head and neck, liver or kidney cancer. The base sequence is TGTGCCAGCAGTTACTCGTCTAGCGCTCTTCGGGATGAGCAGTTCTTC. The resulting protein is CASSYSSSALRDEQFF.